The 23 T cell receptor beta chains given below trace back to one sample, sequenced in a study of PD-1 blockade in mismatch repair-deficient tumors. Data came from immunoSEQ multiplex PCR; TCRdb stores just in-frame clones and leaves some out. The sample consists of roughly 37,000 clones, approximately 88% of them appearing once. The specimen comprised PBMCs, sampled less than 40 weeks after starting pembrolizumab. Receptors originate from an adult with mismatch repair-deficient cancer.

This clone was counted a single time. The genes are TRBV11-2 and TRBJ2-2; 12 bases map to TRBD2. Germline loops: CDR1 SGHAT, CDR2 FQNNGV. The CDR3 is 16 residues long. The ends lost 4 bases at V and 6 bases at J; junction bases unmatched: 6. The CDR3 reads CASSSRLAGEAGELFF. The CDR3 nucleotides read TGTGCCAGCAGCTCGAGACTAGCGGGAGAGGCCGGGGAGCTGTTTTTT.

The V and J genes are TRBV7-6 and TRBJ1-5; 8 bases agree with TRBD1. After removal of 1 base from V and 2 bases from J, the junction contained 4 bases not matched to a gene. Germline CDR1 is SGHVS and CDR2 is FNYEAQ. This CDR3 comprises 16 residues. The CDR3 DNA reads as TGTGCCAGCAGCTTAGGGCAGGGGGCAGGCAATCAGCCCCAGCATTTT. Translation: CASSLGQGAGNQPQHF. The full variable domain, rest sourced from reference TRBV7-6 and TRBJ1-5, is GAGVSQSPRYKVTKRGQDVALRCDPISGHVSLYWYRQALGQGPEFLTYFNYEAQQDKSGLPNDRFSAERPEGSISTLTIQRTEQRDSAMYRCASSLGQGAGNQPQHFGDGTRLSIL.

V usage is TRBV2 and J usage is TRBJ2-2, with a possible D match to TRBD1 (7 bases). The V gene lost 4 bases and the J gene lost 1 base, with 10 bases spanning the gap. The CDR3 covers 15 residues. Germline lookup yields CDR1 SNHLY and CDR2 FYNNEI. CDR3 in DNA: TGTGCCAGCAGTGGACAGGGACTGAACACCGGGGAGCTGTTTTTT. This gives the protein CASSGQGLNTGELFF.

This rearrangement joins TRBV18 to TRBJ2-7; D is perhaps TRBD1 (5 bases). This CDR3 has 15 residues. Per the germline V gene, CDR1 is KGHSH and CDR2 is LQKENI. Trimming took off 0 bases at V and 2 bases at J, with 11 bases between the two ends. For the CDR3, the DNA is TGTGCCAGCTCACCACCACGCGCAGGGCCCTACGAGCAGTACTTC. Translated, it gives CASSPPRAGPYEQYF.

The DNA for the CDR3 is TGTGCCAGCAGCTTGGGGGTCGGGGGAGGAGGCTACAATGAGCAGTTCTTC. Translating it yields CASSLGVGGGGYNEQFF. This chain uses TRBV5-4 with TRBJ2-1, with D possibly TRBD2 on 6 matching bases. The CDR3 is made up of 17 amino acids. Germline CDR1 is SGHNT and CDR2 is YYREEE (reference sequence). Trimming removed 0 bases from V and 3 bases from J, with 16 bases in between.

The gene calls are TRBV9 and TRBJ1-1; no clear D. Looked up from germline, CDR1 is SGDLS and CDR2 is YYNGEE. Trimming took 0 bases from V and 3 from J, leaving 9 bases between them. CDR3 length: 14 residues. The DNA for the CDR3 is TGTGCCAGCAGCGTAGCAAAAGCGGACACTGAAGCTTTCTTT. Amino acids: CASSVAKADTEAFF.

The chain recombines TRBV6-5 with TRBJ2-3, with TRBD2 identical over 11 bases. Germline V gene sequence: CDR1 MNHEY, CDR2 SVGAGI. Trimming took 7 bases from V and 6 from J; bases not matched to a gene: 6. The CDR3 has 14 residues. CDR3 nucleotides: TGTGCCAGCACGGTAGCGGGAGGGGCCGATACGCAGTATTTT. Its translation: CASTVAGGADTQYF.

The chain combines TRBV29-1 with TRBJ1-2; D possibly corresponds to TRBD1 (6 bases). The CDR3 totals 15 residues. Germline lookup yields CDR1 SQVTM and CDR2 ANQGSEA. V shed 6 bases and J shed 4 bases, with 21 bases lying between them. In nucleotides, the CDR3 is TGCAGCGTCAGAGAGGCAGGGGCGGGTTTCTATGGCTACACCTTC. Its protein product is CSVREAGAGFYGYTF. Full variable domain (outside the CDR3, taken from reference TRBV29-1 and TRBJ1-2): SAVISQKPSRDICQRGTSLTIQCQVDSQVTMMFWYRQQPGQSLTLIATANQGSEATYESGFVIDKFPISRPNLTFSTLTVSNMSPEDSSIYLCSVREAGAGFYGYTFGSGTRLTVV.

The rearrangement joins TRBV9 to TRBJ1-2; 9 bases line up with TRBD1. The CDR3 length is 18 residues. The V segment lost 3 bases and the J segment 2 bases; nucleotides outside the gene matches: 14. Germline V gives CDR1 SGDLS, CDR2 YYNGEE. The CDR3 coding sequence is TGTGCCAGCAGCGGGGACCGGGACAGGGTTCGGGGAAACTATGGCTACACCTTC. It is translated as CASSGDRDRVRGNYGYTF.

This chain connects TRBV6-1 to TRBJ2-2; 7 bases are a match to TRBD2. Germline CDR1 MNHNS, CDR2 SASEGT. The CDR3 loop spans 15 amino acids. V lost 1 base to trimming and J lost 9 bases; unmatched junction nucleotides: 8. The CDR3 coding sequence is TGTGCCAGCAGTGAAGATCAACTAGCGTCTCGGGAGCTGTTTTTT. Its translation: CASSEDQLASRELFF.

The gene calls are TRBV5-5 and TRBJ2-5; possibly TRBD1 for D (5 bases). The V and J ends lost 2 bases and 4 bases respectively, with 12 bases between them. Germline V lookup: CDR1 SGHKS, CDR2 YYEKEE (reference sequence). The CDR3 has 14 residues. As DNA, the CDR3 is TGTGCCAGCAGCTTACTGTCCAGGGCAGAGACCCAGTACTTC. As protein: CASSLLSRAETQYF.

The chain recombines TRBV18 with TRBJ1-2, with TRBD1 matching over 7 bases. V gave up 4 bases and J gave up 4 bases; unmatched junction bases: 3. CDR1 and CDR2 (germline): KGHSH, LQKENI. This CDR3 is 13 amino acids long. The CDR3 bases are TGTGCCAGCTCACGGACAGGCAGCTATGGCTACACCTTC. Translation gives CASSRTGSYGYTF.

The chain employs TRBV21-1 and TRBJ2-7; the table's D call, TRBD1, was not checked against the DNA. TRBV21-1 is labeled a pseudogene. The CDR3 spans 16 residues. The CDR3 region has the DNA TGTGCCAGCAGCAATTTAAGGGGGCCCCCTTCCTACGAGCAGTACTTC. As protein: CASSNLRGPPSYEQYF.

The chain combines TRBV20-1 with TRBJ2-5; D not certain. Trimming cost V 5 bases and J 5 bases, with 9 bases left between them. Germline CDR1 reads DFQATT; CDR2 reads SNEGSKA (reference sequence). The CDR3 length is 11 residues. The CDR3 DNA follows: TGCAGTGCTCACGACTGGGAGACCCAGTACTTC. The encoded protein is CSAHDWETQYF.

CDR3 in DNA: TGTGCCAGCAGTGAAGCTTGGAGGGGTGAAGATACGCAGTATTTT. This codes for CASSEAWRGEDTQYF. The V and J genes are TRBV2 and TRBJ2-3, with D tentatively TRBD2 (6 bases). Germline CDR1 and CDR2: SNHLY and FYNNEI. V dropped 0 bases and J dropped 5 bases, with 12 bases sitting between them. There are 15 residues in the CDR3.

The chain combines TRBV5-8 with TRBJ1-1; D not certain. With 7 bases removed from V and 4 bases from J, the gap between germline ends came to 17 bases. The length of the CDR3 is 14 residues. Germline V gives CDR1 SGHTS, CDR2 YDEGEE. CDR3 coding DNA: TGTGCCAGCTCCGCTGGGCAGGTTAGCACTGAAGCTTTCTTT. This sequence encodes CASSAGQVSTEAFF.

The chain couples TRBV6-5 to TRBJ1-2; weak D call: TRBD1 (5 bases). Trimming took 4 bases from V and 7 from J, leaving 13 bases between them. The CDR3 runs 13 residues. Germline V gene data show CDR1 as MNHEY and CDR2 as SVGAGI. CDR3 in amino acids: CASSLKQGFGYTF. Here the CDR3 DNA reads TGTGCCAGCAGTTTAAAGCAGGGTTTTGGCTACACCTTC.

This chain's CDR3 is CASSLFLSPSYNEQFF. CDR3 bases: TGCGCCAGCAGCTTGTTTTTGAGTCCCTCCTACAATGAGCAGTTCTTC. The chain links TRBV5-1 to TRBJ2-1; no reliable D call. V was shortened by 1 base and J by 0 bases, with 11 bases between the two germline ends. Germline V CDR1 and CDR2: SGHRS, YFSETQ. The CDR3 is made up of 16 amino acids.

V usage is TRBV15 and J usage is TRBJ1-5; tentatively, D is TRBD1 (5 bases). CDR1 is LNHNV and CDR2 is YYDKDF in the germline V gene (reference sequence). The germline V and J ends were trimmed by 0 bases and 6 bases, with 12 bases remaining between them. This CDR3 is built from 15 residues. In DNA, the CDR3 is TGTGCCACCAGCAGAGATCCCGGGGGTGCTCAGCCCCAGCATTTT. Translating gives CATSRDPGGAQPQHF.

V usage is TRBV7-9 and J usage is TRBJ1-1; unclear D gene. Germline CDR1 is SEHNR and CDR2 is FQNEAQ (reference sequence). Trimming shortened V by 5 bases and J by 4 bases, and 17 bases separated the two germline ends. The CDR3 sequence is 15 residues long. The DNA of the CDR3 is TGTGCCAGCAGCCGCCCCGAAAGTTTCAGCACTGAAGCTTTCTTT. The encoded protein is CASSRPESFSTEAFF.

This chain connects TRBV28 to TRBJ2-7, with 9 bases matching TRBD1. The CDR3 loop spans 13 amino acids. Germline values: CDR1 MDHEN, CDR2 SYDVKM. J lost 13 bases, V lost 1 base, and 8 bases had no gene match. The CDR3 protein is CASSLSGHRGPYF. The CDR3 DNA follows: TGTGCCAGCAGTTTATCCGGCCACAGGGGGCCCTACTTC.

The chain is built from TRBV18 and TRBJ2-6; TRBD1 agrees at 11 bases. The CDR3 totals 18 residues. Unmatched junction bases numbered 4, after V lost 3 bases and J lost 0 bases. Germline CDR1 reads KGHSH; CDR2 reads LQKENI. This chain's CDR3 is CASSPRDRGGSGANVLTF. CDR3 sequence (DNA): TGTGCCAGCTCACCTCGGGACAGGGGGGGCTCTGGGGCCAACGTCCTGACTTTC.

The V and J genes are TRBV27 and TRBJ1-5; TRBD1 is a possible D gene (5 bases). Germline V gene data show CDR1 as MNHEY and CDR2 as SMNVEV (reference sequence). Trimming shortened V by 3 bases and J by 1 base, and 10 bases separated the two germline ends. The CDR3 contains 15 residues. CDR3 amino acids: CASSLGGFSNQPQHF. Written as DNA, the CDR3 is TGTGCCAGCAGTTTGGGGGGTTTCAGCAATCAGCCCCAGCATTTT.